The sequence of this T cell receptor (beta chain) was determined in a study of blood T cell repertoires in COVID-19. About the study: Acute and convalescent COVID-19 specimens originated in the United States, Italy and Spain.

Seattle-derived patients entered the study during active infection and were followed longitudinally. The CDR3 has 12 residues. Germline CDR1 is SQVTM and CDR2 is ANQGSEA. V lost 5 bases to trimming and J lost 4 bases; unmatched junction nucleotides: 2. Assay: immunoSEQ multiplex PCR; the TCRdb copy retains only in-frame clones and omits some. The data show about 480,000 clones, roughly nine tenths seen once. The chain has TRBV29-1 and TRBJ2-3; 8 bases match TRBD2. The clonotype originates from a young man with COVID-19, enrolled during active disease. Sequencing was carried out using peripheral blood. CDR3 residues: CSVSGSSDTQYF. The CDR3 DNA reads TGCAGCGTTAGCGGGAGCTCAGATACGCAGTATTTT.